The 31 T cell receptor beta chains listed next were all sequenced from one sample in a study of T cells in Graves' hyperthyroidism and ophthalmopathy. RNA transcripts yielded amplified TCR beta CDR3 regions. Researchers ran a first-round RT-PCR on the TCR CDR3 using the HTBI primer set. From the multiplex PCR reads, TCRdb called clonotypes with MiXCR, one entry per CDR3 protein. The sample includes some 300,000 distinct CDR3 sequences, around 17% of them seen just once. Sequencing was carried out using blood. These receptors came from a man aged 25-45 years with Graves' hyperthyroidism.

This clonotype was seen more than once but under ten times. The gene calls are TRBV7-3 and TRBJ1-2; 8 bases agree with TRBD1. This CDR3 spans 13 amino acids. Losses at the gene ends were 1 base for V and 6 bases for J; bases not matched to a gene: 1. The germline CDR1 and CDR2 sequences are SGHTA and FQGTGA. The CDR3 protein is CASSLRQGNGYTF. DNA of the CDR3: TGTGCCAGCAGCTTAAGACAGGGGAATGGCTACACCTTC.

This clonotype was seen more than once but under ten times. The rearrangement uses TRBV4-1 and TRBJ1-1, with D unresolved. This CDR3 region has 17 residues. Germline loops: CDR1 MGHRA, CDR2 YSYEKL. Trimming pared 0 bases from V and 0 bases from J, leaving 14 bases between. CDR3 loop: CASSQDPGQIMNTEAFF. In DNA form, the CDR3 reads TGCGCCAGCAGCCAAGATCCGGGTCAGATAATGAACACTGAAGCTTTCTTT.

In its sample, this clonotype was seen many times. The rearrangement links TRBV7-2 to TRBJ1-5; D is uncertain. Germline values: CDR1 SGHTA, CDR2 FQGNSA. The V end was cut by 0 bases, the J end by 7 bases, with 7 bases between. The CDR3 is 13 amino acids. The CDR3 sequence: CASSLALRQPQHF. Written as DNA, the CDR3 is TGTGCCAGCAGCTTAGCGCTCAGACAGCCCCAGCATTTT. Combining the CDR3 with reference TRBV7-2 and TRBJ1-5 gives the whole variable domain GAGVSQSPSNKVTEKGKDVELRCDPISGHTALYWYRQSLGQGLEFLIYFQGNSAPDKSGLPSDRFSAERTGGSVSTLTIQRTQQEDSAVYLCASSLALRQPQHFGDGTRLSIL.

The chain uses TRBV30 and TRBJ2-1; D is tentatively TRBD1 or TRBD2 (5 bases each). Germline-derived CDR1 and CDR2 are GTSNPN and SVGIG (reference sequence). Trimming removed 6 bases at V and 4 bases at J, with 19 bases between. The CDR3 totals 15 residues. For the CDR3, the DNA is TGTGCCTGTCAAGGGGCTAGCCCAAATTACAATGAGCAGTTCTTC. Translated, it gives CACQGASPNYNEQFF.

The gene calls are TRBV5-1 and TRBJ2-2, with 8 bases identical to TRBD2. CDR3 size: 17 residues. Germline V gives CDR1 SGHRS, CDR2 YFSETQ. V shed 0 bases and J 6 bases; nucleotides not matched to a gene: 10. CDR3 sequence (DNA): TGCGCCAGCAGCTTGGTGGCTAGCGGGCCCGGAGCCGGGGAGCTGTTTTTT. It codes for CASSLVASGPGAGELFF.

Concerning this clonotype itself: It may be a read error: a sequence one base away is much more abundant. The chain joins TRBV14 to TRBJ2-3; 11 bases are shared with TRBD2. The CDR3 length is 14 residues. The J segment lost 4 bases and the V segment lost 4 bases, leaving 1 base of the junction unmatched. Germline V lookup: CDR1 SGHDN, CDR2 FVKESK. CDR3 sequence (DNA): TGTGCCAGCAGCCCGGGACTAGCGGCAGATACGCAGTATTTT. It is translated as CASSPGLAADTQYF.

The chain has TRBV29-1 and TRBJ2-3; D unclear. The V and J ends lost 4 bases and 0 bases respectively, with 11 bases between them. The CDR3 consists of 14 residues. CDR1 and CDR2 from the germline V gene are SQVTM and ANQGSEA. Here the CDR3 reads CSVVWGPSTDTQYF. The CDR3 DNA reads as TGCAGCGTTGTATGGGGTCCCAGCACAGATACGCAGTATTTT.

This clonotype occurred many times. The J gene is TRBJ1-1, the V gene TRBV18, with D perhaps matching TRBD1 (5 bases). V lost 3 bases to trimming and J lost 1 base, with 6 bases between them. The CDR3 is 13 residues long. Germline lookup yields CDR1 KGHSH and CDR2 LQKENI. CDR3 DNA sequence: TGTGCCAGCTCACCCGGGGGGAACACTGAAGCTTTCTTT. It codes for CASSPGGNTEAFF.

The table lists this clonotype with many counts. The rearrangement joins TRBV30 to TRBJ1-2, with unresolved D. Trimming stripped 2 bases from V and 4 bases from J, with 14 bases between. This CDR3 is 14 amino acids long. Germline V gives CDR1 GTSNPN, CDR2 SVGIG (reference sequence). The CDR3 loop reads CAWSTMTNPYGYTF. CDR3 nucleotides: TGTGCCTGGAGTACCATGACAAACCCCTATGGCTACACCTTC.

The chain employs TRBV4-1 and TRBJ2-3, with D maybe TRBD2 (7 bases). The germline CDR1 and CDR2 sequences are MGHRA and YSYEKL. Trimming pared 0 bases from V and 10 bases from J, leaving 11 bases between. CDR3 size: 13 residues. Written as DNA, the CDR3 is TGCGCCAGCAGCCAAGATAGGGGGAGGGCGCAGTATTTT. It translates to CASSQDRGRAQYF.

About this clonotype: This may be a read error: a much more frequent sequence differs by one nucleotide. V and J are TRBV5-6 and TRBJ2-1; 8 bases align to TRBD1. J gave up 0 bases and V 3 bases, and 2 bases lay outside the gene matches. The CDR3 is 15 residues long. Germline CDR1 and CDR2: SGHDT and YYEEEE. In DNA, the CDR3 is TGTGCCAGCAGCTGGACAGGGAGCTCCTACAATGAGCAGTTCTTC. Its protein product is CASSWTGSSYNEQFF. Filled out from reference TRBV5-6 and TRBJ2-1, the complete variable domain reads DAGVTQSPTHLIKTRGQQVTLRCSPKSGHDTVSWYQQALGQGPQFIFQYYEEEERQRGNFPDRFSGHQFPNYSSELNVNALLLGDSALYLCASSWTGSSYNEQFFGPGTRLTVL.

A few counts support this clonotype. The chain is built from TRBV29-1 and TRBJ2-2; the D is unclear. The CDR3 contains 13 residues. The germline V gene has CDR1 SQVTM and CDR2 ANQGSEA. The V gene lost 6 bases and the J gene lost 1 base, with 9 bases spanning the gap. CDR3 sequence: CSVVTENTGELFF. The CDR3 DNA sequence: TGCAGCGTGGTCACAGAGAACACCGGGGAGCTGTTTTTT.

The chain uses TRBV5-6 and TRBJ2-1; D is possibly TRBD2 (5 bases). Germline V gene data show CDR1 as SGHDT and CDR2 as YYEEEE. This CDR3 is 15 amino acids long. V gave up 4 bases and J gave up 2 bases, with 13 bases separating them. The CDR3 loop reads CASSLHIGAYNEQFF. CDR3 nucleotides: TGTGCCAGCAGCCTCCACATCGGGGCCTACAATGAGCAGTTCTTC.

The chain carries TRBV19 and TRBJ2-3; D is unresolved. This CDR3 is built from 14 residues. Germline V lookup: CDR1 LNHDA, CDR2 SQIVND (reference sequence). The V end lost 4 bases, the J end lost 2 bases, and 10 bases lay between the germline ends. The CDR3 spells CASSRLVLTDTQYF. The CDR3 nucleotides read TGTGCCAGTAGTAGGTTAGTCCTCACAGATACGCAGTATTTT.

The rearrangement joins TRBV20-1 to TRBJ2-7; tentatively, D is TRBD2 (7 bases). The CDR3 is 15 residues long. Per germline, CDR1 DFQATT and CDR2 SNEGSKA (reference sequence). The V end was cut by 0 bases, the J end by 2 bases, with 14 bases between. CDR3 nucleotide sequence: TGCAGTGCTAGAGATCCGGCGGGGGCAACCTACGAGCAGTACTTC. As protein: CSARDPAGATYEQYF.

This clonotype showed up many times. This chain joins TRBV24-1 and TRBJ2-7; D unresolved. Trimming pared 5 bases from V and 6 bases from J, leaving 7 bases between. This CDR3 has 11 amino acids. Germline values: CDR1 KGHDR, CDR2 SFDVKD. CDR3 in amino acids: CATSGASEQYF. The CDR3 region has the DNA TGTGCCACCAGTGGGGCCAGCGAGCAGTACTTC.

A note on this clonotype: A much more abundant neighbour one base away suggests this may be a read error. J is TRBJ2-7 and V is TRBV28, with D possibly matching TRBD2 (6 bases). CDR1 and CDR2 from the germline V gene are MDHEN and SYDVKM. The CDR3 sequence is 14 residues long. This CDR3 is CASITRDFLGEQNF. The CDR3 DNA is TGTGCCAGCATAACCCGGGACTTTTTAGGAGAGCAGAACTTC.

This clonotype was observed at least ten times. The chain joins TRBV2 to TRBJ2-7; 7 bases line up with TRBD1. The CDR3 loop spans 14 amino acids. The germline gives CDR1 SNHLY, CDR2 FYNNEI. With V trimmed by 2 bases and J by 5 bases, 6 bases remained unmatched. CDR3 DNA sequence: TGTGCCAGCAGTGAACAGGGGGAGAGGGACGAGCAGTACTTC. Protein: CASSEQGERDEQYF.

This clonotype was observed a handful of times. This chain uses TRBV15 with TRBJ2-2; D is perhaps TRBD2 (6 bases). CDR1 and CDR2 from the germline V gene are LNHNV and YYDKDF (reference sequence). The CDR3 spans 14 residues. V gave up 0 bases and J gave up 4 bases, with 6 bases separating them. The CDR3 sequence is CATSRELATGELFF. The CDR3 DNA is TGTGCCACCAGCAGAGAACTAGCCACCGGGGAGCTGTTTTTT.

This clonotype was found many times. The chain combines TRBV20-1 with TRBJ2-1, with 12 positions matching TRBD2. The V and J ends lost 7 bases and 9 bases, in that order; junction bases with no gene match: 13. The CDR3 contains 15 residues. The germline V gene encodes CDR1 DFQATT and CDR2 SNEGSKA (reference sequence). The CDR3 loop is CSVKKGLAGFGEQFF. The CDR3 nucleotides read TGCAGTGTCAAGAAGGGACTAGCGGGTTTCGGTGAGCAGTTCTTC.

About this clonotype itself: A much larger clone is a single base away; this may be a read error. This chain joins TRBV7-8 and TRBJ2-7, with a weak D call TRBD2 (6 bases). This CDR3 is 16 amino acids long. The germline V gene has CDR1 SGHVS and CDR2 FQNEAQ. CDR3 amino acids: CASGFGWGVEDYEQYF. In DNA, the CDR3 is TGTGCCAGCGGCTTTGGTTGGGGGGTGGAGGACTACGAGCAGTACTTC.

For this clonotype: This may arise from a read error, as a much more abundant clone is one base away. The CDR3 loop reads CASSLPDTTEAFF. Here the CDR3 DNA reads TGTGCCAGCTCACTACCGGACACCACTGAAGCTTTCTTT. The genes are TRBV18 and TRBJ1-1; a weak D match, TRBD1 (5 bases). The CDR3 has 13 residues. V dropped 4 bases and J dropped 4 bases, with 10 bases sitting between them. Per germline, CDR1 KGHSH and CDR2 LQKENI.

This clonotype was counted only a few times. CDR3 sequence reads: CASRPGQGNAEQYF. CDR3 DNA: TGTGCCAGCAGACCGGGACAAGGAAATGCGGAGCAGTACTTC. The chain recombines TRBV6-9 with TRBJ2-7; possible D gene TRBD1, 6 bases. Germline-derived CDR1 and CDR2 are MNHGY and SVAAGI. This CDR3 has 14 residues. Trimming left V 6 bases short and J 7 bases short, with 19 bases between.

This clonotype was counted a few times. Here the CDR3 DNA reads TGTGCCAGCAGCCCCGGAGGGGTGGCTGAAGCTTTCTTT. This codes for CASSPGGVAEAFF. This sequence joins TRBV6-2 or TRBV6-3 and TRBJ1-1, with D perhaps matching TRBD1 (5 bases). The ends were cut back, 6 bases at V and 6 bases at J, with 14 bases in the middle. Germline loops: CDR1 MNHEY, CDR2 SVGEGT. The CDR3 is 13 amino acids.

Ten or more counts support this clonotype. The rearrangement uses TRBV3-1 and TRBJ2-5; 10 positions match TRBD2. The CDR3 has 17 amino acids. V trimming: 3 bases; J trimming: 3 bases; junction bases outside the gene matches: 10. CDR1 and CDR2 from the germline V gene are LGHDT and YNNKEL (reference sequence). CDR3: CASSQRVRTSGEETQYF. DNA of the CDR3: TGTGCCAGCAGCCAGAGGGTAAGGACTAGCGGAGAAGAGACCCAGTACTTC.

This clonotype was seen many times. V and J are TRBV3-1 and TRBJ1-5; D might be TRBD1 (6 bases). Trimming cost V 5 bases and J 5 bases, with 16 bases left between them. The germline CDR1 and CDR2 sequences are LGHDT and YNNKEL (reference sequence). This CDR3 has 15 residues. Written as DNA, the CDR3 is TGTGCCAGCAGCTCCTCAGACAGGCCTTATCAGCCCCAGCATTTT. Encoded protein: CASSSSDRPYQPQHF.

This clonotype was counted many times. The CDR3 spells CSAEGGSDTQYF. The CDR3, as DNA: TGCAGTGCTGAGGGCGGGTCAGATACGCAGTATTTT. The V call is TRBV20-1, the J call TRBJ2-3; tentative D call: TRBD2 (5 bases). Trimming left V 5 bases short and J 4 bases short, with 10 bases between. The CDR3 contains 12 residues. The germline CDR1 and CDR2 sequences are DFQATT and SNEGSKA (reference sequence).

This clonotype appeared many times. This chain joins TRBV28 and TRBJ2-7, with a weak D call TRBD1 (6 bases). Germline V lookup: CDR1 MDHEN, CDR2 SYDVKM. V was trimmed by 6 bases and J by 4 bases, leaving 16 bases between them. This CDR3 has 14 residues. The CDR3: CASSSFNRAYEQYF. For the CDR3, the DNA is TGTGCCAGCAGCAGCTTCAACAGGGCTTACGAGCAGTACTTC.

In its sample, this clonotype was seen many times. This sequence joins TRBV5-1 and TRBJ1-3; the D gene is possibly TRBD1 (6 bases). Germline lookup yields CDR1 SGHRS and CDR2 YFSETQ. This CDR3 is built from 14 residues. The ends were cut back, 2 bases at V and 2 bases at J, with 8 bases in the middle. This CDR3 reads CASSFSGAGNTIYF. Written as DNA, the CDR3 is TGCGCCAGCAGCTTCTCAGGGGCTGGAAACACCATATATTTT.

This clonotype was seen many times. The chain employs TRBV6-2 or TRBV6-3 and TRBJ2-1; D remains ambiguous. The V and J ends lost 8 bases and 2 bases respectively, with 13 bases between them. Germline-derived CDR1 and CDR2 are MNHEY and SVGEGT. The CDR3 length is 14 residues. The CDR3 bases are TGTGCCAGCGGGCGCCAGCGAACCTACAATGAGCAGTTCTTC. It specifies CASGRQRTYNEQFF.

This clonotype was seen more than once but under ten times. The chain is built from TRBV9 and TRBJ2-2, with D possibly TRBD2 on 7 matching bases. CDR1 is SGDLS, CDR2 YYNGEE, per germline. CDR3 length equals 18 residues. V lost 4 bases and J lost 4, with 23 bases in between. The CDR3 DNA is TGTGCCAGCAGCCCCCGGTTGGGGGGGGGCGGTGGCACCGGGGAGCTGTTTTTT. The encoded protein is CASSPRLGGGGGTGELFF. Supplemented by reference TRBV9 and TRBJ2-2, the full variable domain reads DSGVTQTPKHLITATGQRVTLRCSPRSGDLSVYWYQQSLDQGLQFLIQYYNGEERAKGNILERFSAQQFPDLHSELNLSSLELGDSALYFCASSPRLGGGGGTGELFFGEGSRLTVL.